This TCR beta chain was sequenced for a study of blood T cell repertoires in COVID-19. About the study: Sites across the United States, Italy and Spain contributed samples from acute and convalescent COVID-19. The analysed material was cDNA or gDNA that came from T cells, B-cell-depleted T cells, or PBMCs.

Per the authors' pipeline: Estimation of nucleated cell counts was performed using reference gene primer amplification. Assay used: immunoSEQ multiplex PCR; TCRdb lists only in-frame clones, some missing. That table gives V, J and clone size, and the DNA gave D and trimming. Of about 94,000 clones in the sample, about 80% were seen once. From germline, CDR1 is SNHLY and CDR2 FYNNEI. The CDR3 runs 15 residues. J gave up 7 bases and V 5 bases, and 8 bases lay outside the gene matches. Sequencing used peripheral blood. The V call is TRBV2, the J call TRBJ1-6; 7 bases agree with TRBD1. This TCR came from a human donor in a cohort sampled during active COVID-19. In DNA, the CDR3 is TGTGCCAGCAGTATGGATCCAGGGGGAAATTCACCCCTCCACTTT. Its protein is CASSMDPGGNSPLHF.